The clone carrying this T cell receptor (beta chain) has a handful of counts. The antigen is undetermined. The CDR3 consists of 15 residues. The germline V gene encodes CDR1 SGHRS and CDR2 YFSETQ. Trimming removed 6 bases from V and 0 bases from J, with 12 bases in between. Through template switching, a universal primer site was introduced, and the cDNA contained unique molecular identifiers. MiXCR was run by TCRdb on the 5' RACE reads, yielding one entry per CDR3 protein. The data hold about 210,000 distinct CDR3 sequences, with about a tenth observed a single time. This specimen belongs to a study of identical twins. Study-level points and caveats: Abundant cord blood beta clonotypes carried fewer insertions; memory repertoires showed none. For out-of-frame beta sequences, excess twin sharing was weaker. When twins shared out-of-frame alpha sequences, those sequences had excess low generation probability.

The chain combines TRBV5-1 with TRBJ2-2, with no clear D. The sequenced sample consisted of memory (CD45RO+) T cells sorted from blood. This receptor was taken from a young woman in good health. CDR3 region: CASTRTEANTGELFF. The CDR3 region has the DNA TGCGCCAGCACCCGGACGGAAGCGAACACCGGGGAGCTGTTTTTT. Using reference TRBV5-1 and TRBJ2-2 for the parts outside the CDR3, the full variable domain is KAGVTQTPRYLIKTRGQQVTLSCSPISGHRSVSWYQQTPGQGLQFLFEYFSETQRNKGNFPGRFSGRQFSNSRSEMNVSTLELGDSALYLCASTRTEANTGELFFGEGSRLTVL.